These 15 T cell receptor beta chains originate from one sample sequenced in a study of T cell responses to AZD1222 COVID-19 vaccine. Clones were read by immunoSEQ multiplex PCR, and TCRdb kept only the in-frame ones, dropping some. The sample gives approximately 150,000 clones, more than 80% of which show up once; around 2.6% is in the top ten. This sample comprised peripheral blood, obtained on day 0 of AZD1222 vaccination. These receptors were collected from an adult in good health.

The genes are TRBV3-1 (or the pseudogene TRBV3-2) and TRBJ2-7, with D possibly matching TRBD1 (6 bases). Germline CDR1 is LGHDT and CDR2 is YNNKEL (reference sequence). There are 14 residues in the CDR3. With 1 base removed from V and 1 base from J, the gap between germline ends came to 8 bases. The CDR3: CASSQGGQSYEQYF. CDR3 in DNA: TGTGCCAGCAGCCAAGGGGGACAATCCTACGAGCAGTACTTC.

The chain uses TRBV30 and TRBJ1-5; D unclear. Deletions cut 0 bases from V and 2 bases from J, with 11 bases between. This CDR3 has 15 residues. Germline lookup yields CDR1 GTSNPN and CDR2 SVGIG (reference sequence). The CDR3 DNA reads as TGTGCCTGGAGTGTCCTAGGAGATGGCAATCAGCCCCAGCATTTT. Amino acids: CAWSVLGDGNQPQHF.

The J gene is TRBJ1-2, the V gene TRBV2, with TRBD1 identical over 8 bases. Trimming removed 11 bases from V and 0 bases from J; junction bases left unmatched: 8. The CDR3 contains 14 residues. Germline lookup yields CDR1 SNHLY and CDR2 FYNNEI. CDR3 loop: CAGRGTGANYGYTF. The CDR3 DNA is TGTGCCGGACGAGGGACAGGAGCTAACTATGGCTACACCTTC.

The V call is TRBV5-6, the J call TRBJ2-3, with 7 bases fitting TRBD2. Germline V gives CDR1 SGHDT, CDR2 YYEEEE. V shed 0 bases and J 1 base; nucleotides not matched to a gene: 5. The CDR3 has 16 amino acids. Written as DNA, the CDR3 is TGTGCCAGCAGCTTGGGGACTAGAGTCGGCACAGATACGCAGTATTTT. Encoded protein: CASSLGTRVGTDTQYF.

The V gene is TRBV28, the J gene TRBJ2-7; no clear D. The CDR3 runs 14 residues. Germline V lookup: CDR1 MDHEN, CDR2 SYDVKM. The V end lost 1 base, the J end lost 4 bases, and 11 bases lay between the germline ends. The CDR3 DNA is TGTGCCAGCAGTTTATCCCCCCGAAAGTACGAGCAGTACTTC. Protein: CASSLSPRKYEQYF.

As concerns this clone: At one boundary the junction diverges from the germline segment, which might be a read error. V is TRBV4-2 and J is TRBJ2-1; tentative D call: TRBD2 (6 bases). The CDR3 is 18 residues long. Germline V gives CDR1 LGHNA, CDR2 YNFKEQ. The CDR3 spells CVSSQEVSRGGHLDEQFF. CDR3 nucleotide sequence: TGTGTCAGCAGCCAAGAGGTATCGCGGGGTGGCCATTTAGATGAGCAGTTCTTC.

This chain uses TRBV10-2 with TRBJ2-7; TRBD2 agrees at 11 bases. The V segment lost 7 bases and the J segment 0 bases; nucleotides outside the gene matches: 8. From germline, CDR1 is WSHSY and CDR2 SAAADI. The CDR3 contains 16 residues. The CDR3 DNA reads TGCGCCAGCACCGATAGCGGGAGGGTCCGCTCCTACGAGCAGTACTTC. Residues: CASTDSGRVRSYEQYF.

This clone occurred a few times. V gene TRBV19 combines with J gene TRBJ1-1; perhaps TRBD1 as D (5 bases). This CDR3 is 15 amino acids long. Germline CDR1 LNHDA, CDR2 SQIVND (reference sequence). The ends were cut back, 3 bases at V and 6 bases at J, with 17 bases in the middle. In nucleotides, the CDR3 is TGTGCCAGTAGTATTAAGGACACCTTTTTTCCTGAAGCTTTCTTT. It codes for CASSIKDTFFPEAFF.

As to this clone: Additional DNA sequences in this sample encode the identical CDR3. The V gene is TRBV4-1, the J gene TRBJ2-1; 7 bases match TRBD2. This CDR3 is 15 amino acids long. CDR1 MGHRA and CDR2 YSYEKL come from the germline V gene. J was trimmed by 4 bases and V by 4 bases; bases with no gene match: 7. CDR3 amino acids: CASSLLAVSYNEQFF. CDR3 sequence (DNA): TGCGCCAGCAGCCTGCTAGCGGTATCATACAATGAGCAGTTCTTC.

The chain is built from TRBV5-1 and TRBJ2-5; 11 positions agree with TRBD1. The CDR3 runs 16 residues. Germline CDR1 is SGHRS and CDR2 is YFSETQ. V gave up 3 bases and J gave up 3 bases; unmatched junction bases: 7. CDR3 amino acids: CASSSYGTGGKETQYF. CDR3 coding DNA: TGCGCCAGCAGCTCCTATGGGACAGGGGGAAAAGAGACCCAGTACTTC.

The genes are TRBV5-1 and TRBJ1-5, with a possible D match to TRBD1 (6 bases). V shed 2 bases and J shed 3 bases, with 9 bases lying between them. From germline, CDR1 is SGHRS and CDR2 YFSETQ. The CDR3 spans 14 residues. The CDR3 DNA is TGCGCCAGCAGCTTAGGGGGGGCCAATCAGCCCCAGCATTTT. Translating gives CASSLGGANQPQHF.

The chain is built from TRBV7-2 and TRBJ2-2; no definite D call. V lost 1 base, J lost 4 bases, and 13 bases lay in between. Germline V gene lookup returns CDR1 SGHTA and CDR2 FQGNSA. The CDR3 has 16 amino acids. The CDR3 loop is CASSLVGFGPTGELFF. As DNA, the CDR3 is TGTGCCAGCAGCTTAGTTGGGTTCGGGCCCACCGGGGAGCTGTTTTTT.

The J gene is TRBJ1-1, the V gene TRBV4-2, with TRBD1 matching 11 bases. The CDR3 length is 15 residues. Germline CDR1 and CDR2: LGHNA and YNFKEQ. The J segment lost 4 bases and the V segment lost 3 bases, leaving 4 bases of the junction unmatched. In DNA, the CDR3 is TGTGCCAGCAGCCATGCCGGGACAGGGGGCACTGAAGCTTTCTTT. It translates to CASSHAGTGGTEAFF.

The chain combines TRBV7-8 with TRBJ1-1, with TRBD1 as a possible D gene (5 bases). CDR1 is SGHVS and CDR2 is FQNEAQ in the germline V gene. Trimming took 1 base from V and 4 from J, leaving 13 bases between them. The CDR3 sequence is 15 residues long. CDR3 DNA: TGTGCCAGCAGCTTAGATGGCGCGGGGGGCACTGAAGCTTTCTTT. Translated: CASSLDGAGGTEAFF.

The chain is built from TRBV6-2 or TRBV6-3 and TRBJ2-4, with 7 positions matching TRBD2. Germline CDR1 MNHEY, CDR2 SVGEGT. V gave up 4 bases and J gave up 0 bases; unmatched junction bases: 12. There are 18 residues in the CDR3. The DNA for the CDR3 is TGTGCCAGCAGTTCCTCCCTCCGGGGGGAAACAGCCAAAAACATTCAGTACTTC. This encodes CASSSSLRGETAKNIQYF.